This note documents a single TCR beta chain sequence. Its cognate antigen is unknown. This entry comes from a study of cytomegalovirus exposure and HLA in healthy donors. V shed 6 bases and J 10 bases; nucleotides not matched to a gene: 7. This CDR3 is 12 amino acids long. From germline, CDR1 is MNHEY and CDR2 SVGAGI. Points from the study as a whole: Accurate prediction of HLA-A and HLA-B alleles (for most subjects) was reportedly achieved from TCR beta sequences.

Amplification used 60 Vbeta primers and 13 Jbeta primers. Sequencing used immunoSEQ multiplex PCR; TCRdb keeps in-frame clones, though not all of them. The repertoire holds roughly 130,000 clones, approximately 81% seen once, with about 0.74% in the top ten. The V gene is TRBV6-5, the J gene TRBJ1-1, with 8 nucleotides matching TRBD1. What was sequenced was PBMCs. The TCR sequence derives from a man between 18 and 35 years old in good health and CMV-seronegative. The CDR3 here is CASRNRGSGAFF. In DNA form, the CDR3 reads TGTGCCAGCAGAAACAGGGGGTCTGGAGCTTTCTTT.